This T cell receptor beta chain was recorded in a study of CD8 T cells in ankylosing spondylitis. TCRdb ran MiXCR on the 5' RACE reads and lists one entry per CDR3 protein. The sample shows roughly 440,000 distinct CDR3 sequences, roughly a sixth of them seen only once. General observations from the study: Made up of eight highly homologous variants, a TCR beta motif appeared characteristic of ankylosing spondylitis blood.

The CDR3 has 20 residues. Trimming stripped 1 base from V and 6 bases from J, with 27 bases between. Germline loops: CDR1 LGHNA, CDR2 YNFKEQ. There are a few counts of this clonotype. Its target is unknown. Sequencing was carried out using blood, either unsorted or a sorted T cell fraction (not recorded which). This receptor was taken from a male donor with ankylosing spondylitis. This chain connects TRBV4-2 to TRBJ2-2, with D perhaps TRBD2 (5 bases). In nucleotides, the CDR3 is TGTGCCAGCAGCCAAGCACCCTCGGGAACAGCCAGGATATTAGCCGGGGAGCTGTTTTTT. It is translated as CASSQAPSGTARILAGELFF.